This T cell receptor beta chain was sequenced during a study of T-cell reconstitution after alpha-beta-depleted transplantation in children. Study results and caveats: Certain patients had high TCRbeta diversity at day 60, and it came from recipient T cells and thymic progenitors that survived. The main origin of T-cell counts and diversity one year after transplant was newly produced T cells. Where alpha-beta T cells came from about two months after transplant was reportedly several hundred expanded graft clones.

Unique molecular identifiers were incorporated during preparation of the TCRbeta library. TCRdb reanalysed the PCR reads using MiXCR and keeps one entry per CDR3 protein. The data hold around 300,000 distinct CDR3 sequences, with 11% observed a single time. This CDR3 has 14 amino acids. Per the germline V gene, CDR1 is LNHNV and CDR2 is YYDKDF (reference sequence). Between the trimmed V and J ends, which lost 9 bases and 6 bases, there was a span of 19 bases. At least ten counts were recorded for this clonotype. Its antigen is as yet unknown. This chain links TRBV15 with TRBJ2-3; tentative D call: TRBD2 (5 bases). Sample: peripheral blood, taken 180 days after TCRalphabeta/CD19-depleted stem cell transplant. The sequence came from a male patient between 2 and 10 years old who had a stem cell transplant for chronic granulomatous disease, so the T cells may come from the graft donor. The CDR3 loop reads CATGDRGLADTQYF. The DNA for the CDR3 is TGTGCCACGGGTGACCGAGGTCTAGCTGATACGCAGTATTTT.